This TCR beta chain was retrieved from a study of cytomegalovirus exposure and HLA in healthy donors. Here immunoSEQ multiplex PCR was the method, and the copy in TCRdb shows in-frame clones only, minus some. Here the sample spans approximately 160,000 clones, about 90% being singletons. CDR3 length equals 15 residues. Germline trimming cut 5 bases from V and 4 bases from J; bases unmatched to any gene: 10. CDR1 is LNHDA and CDR2 is SQIVND in the germline V gene (reference sequence). The chain uses TRBV19 and TRBJ1-2; 7 bases line up with TRBD1. The sequence came from a woman aged 18-35 years in good health and CMV-seropositive. Source material: PBMCs. The CDR3 spells CASSSQTGTVYGYTF. In nucleotides, the CDR3 is TGTGCCAGTAGTTCCCAGACCGGGACAGTCTATGGCTACACCTTC.